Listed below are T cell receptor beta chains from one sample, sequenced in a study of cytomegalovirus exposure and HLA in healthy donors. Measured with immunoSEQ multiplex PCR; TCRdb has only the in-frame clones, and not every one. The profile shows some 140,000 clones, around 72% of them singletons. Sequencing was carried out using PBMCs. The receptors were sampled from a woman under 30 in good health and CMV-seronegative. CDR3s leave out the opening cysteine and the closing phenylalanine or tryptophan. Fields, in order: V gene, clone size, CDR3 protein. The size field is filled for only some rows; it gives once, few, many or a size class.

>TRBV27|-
ASSLSPGFSGNTIY
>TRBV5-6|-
ASSWVGQDYEQY
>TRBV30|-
AWSVGGPYEQY
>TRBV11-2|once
ASRFSHYESYEQY
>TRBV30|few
AWSRGRLGNTEAF
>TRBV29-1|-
SVYGTTYEQY
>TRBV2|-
ASSEARSSSGNTIY
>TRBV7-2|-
ASSPPGQGWKGYT
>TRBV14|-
ASSRDTNYGYT
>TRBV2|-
ASSEGNRVLNEKLF
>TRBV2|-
ASSEGLYNEQF
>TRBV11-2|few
ASSAGRLSGYT
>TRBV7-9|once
ASHRDRGTEAF
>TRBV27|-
ASSITGGGYGYT
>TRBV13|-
ASSPRTGGPYEQY
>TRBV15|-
ATSLRPAGITEAF
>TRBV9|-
ASSVSVSSYEQY
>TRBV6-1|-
ASSEGRLATWEQY
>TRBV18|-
ASSLGRGATEAF
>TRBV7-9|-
ASRTGTGHATEAF
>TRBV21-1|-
ASSKELQKQDRANTGELF
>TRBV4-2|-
ASSQATLRGRNTDTQY
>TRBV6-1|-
ASSDLFLGGRVTGELF
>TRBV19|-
ASRLAGVGRNEQF
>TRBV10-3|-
AINSRGQGRSGGELF
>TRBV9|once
ASSVVSEAGTQY
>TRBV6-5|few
ASSFLTGTEAF
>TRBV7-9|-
ASSLASGVSGNTIY
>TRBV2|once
AINQGRGNTIY
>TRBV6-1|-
ASSEELYYEQY
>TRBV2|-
ASSLPTGKKGTNAYEQY
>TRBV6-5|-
ASSYSGRGETQY
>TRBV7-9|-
ASSLFLGGGDEQF
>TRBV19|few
ASSMGLAGNEQF
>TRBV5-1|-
ASSPGALKNTEAF
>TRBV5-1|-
ASNGQGGDGYT
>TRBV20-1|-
SAVCCEQF
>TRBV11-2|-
ASSLDRVAEAF
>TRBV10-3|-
AISEGGFYGYT
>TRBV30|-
AWRSLRDLSNTGELF
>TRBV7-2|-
ASSDRDTNTEAF
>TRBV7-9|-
ASSPRQGGEKLF
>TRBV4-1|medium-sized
ASSQDTGILETQY
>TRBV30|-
AWSGNRDQPQH
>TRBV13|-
ASSPRTGGPYEQY
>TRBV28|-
ASSLWGGTGNTIY
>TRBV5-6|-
ASSLEGQGLYYEQY
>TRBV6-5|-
ASSTRDYGYT
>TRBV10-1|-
ASSSTGASGNTIY
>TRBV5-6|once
ASSLGIVMGLGEAF
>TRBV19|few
ASRDREPEAF